The sample holds many counts of the clone carrying this T cell receptor beta chain. Its antigen remains unknown. These data are taken from a study of regulatory T cells in long-lasting Graves disease. General study points: Persistent disease showed a preference for TRBV28, TRBJ1-2 and TRBJ2-5.

Sample time point: newly diagnosed GD, antithyroid drugs for less than 3 months. The TCR library was made from RNA extracted from PBMCs. Graves' disease diagnosis relied on American Thyroid Association guidelines. For TCR beta, libraries came from iRepertoire HTBI primers and Arm-PCR of CDR3 regions. Each CDR3 protein gets one entry after TCRdb re-called the multiplex PCR reads with MiXCR. The top ten hold 12% of the sample, which has fewer than 500,000 distinct CDR3 sequences, around 15% seen once. The CDR3 length is 15 residues. Looked up from germline, CDR1 is KGHSH and CDR2 is LQKENI. J gave up 8 bases and V 3 bases, and 10 bases lay outside the gene matches. The same data also went into a second study, on T cells in Graves' hyperthyroidism and ophthalmopathy. That source adds: The TCR CDR3 was amplified in a first-round RT-PCR using the HTBI primer set. The model anticipated ophthalmopathy a median around six months pre-onset.

This clonotype was sampled from a man aged 40-49 years with Graves disease. The V gene is TRBV18, the J gene TRBJ1-2; 9 nucleotides align to TRBD1. This specimen consisted of peripheral blood mononuclear cells (PBMCs), obtained at new diagnosis, from a patient treated with antithyroid drugs. This CDR3 is CASSPGGQGPIGYTF. The CDR3 DNA reads TGTGCCAGCTCACCTGGCGGACAGGGGCCTATCGGCTACACCTTC.